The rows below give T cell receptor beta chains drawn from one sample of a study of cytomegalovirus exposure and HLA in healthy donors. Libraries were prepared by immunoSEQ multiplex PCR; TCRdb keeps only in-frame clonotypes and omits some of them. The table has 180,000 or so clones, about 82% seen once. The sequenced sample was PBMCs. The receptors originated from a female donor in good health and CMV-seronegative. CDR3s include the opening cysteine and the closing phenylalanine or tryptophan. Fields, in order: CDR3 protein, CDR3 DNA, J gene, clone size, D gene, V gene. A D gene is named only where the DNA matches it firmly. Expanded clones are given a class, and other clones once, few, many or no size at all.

CDR3: CASSLAVTSGGLETQYF
DNA: TGTGCCAGCAGCTTGGCGGTGACTAGCGGGGGGCTGGAGACCCAGTACTTC
J: TRBJ2-5
size: .
D: TRBD2
V: TRBV5-5

CDR3: CASSQDWAGANGLTF
DNA: TGCGCCAGCAGCCAAGATTGGGCTGGGGCCAACGGCCTGACTTTC
J: TRBJ2-6
size: .
D: .
V: TRBV4-3

CDR3: CASGQEGTGAGETQYF
DNA: TGTGCCAGCGGCCAAGAGGGGACAGGGGCAGGGGAGACCCAGTACTTC
J: TRBJ2-5
size: .
D: TRBD1
V: TRBV4-2

CDR3: CSVSGQGGSNYGYTF
DNA: TGCAGCGTCTCTGGCCAAGGGGGCTCTAACTATGGCTACACCTTC
J: TRBJ1-2
size: .
D: TRBD1
V: TRBV29-1

CDR3: CASSQEFVRQGTYEQYF
DNA: TGTGCCAGCAGCCAAGAATTCGTGAGACAGGGTACCTACGAGCAGTACTTC
J: TRBJ2-7
size: .
D: TRBD1
V: TRBV4-2

CDR3: CASSQAGTTGNSPLHF
DNA: TGTGCCAGCAGCCAGGCCGGGACTACCGGAAATTCACCCCTCCACTTT
J: TRBJ1-6
size: .
D: .
V: TRBV4-2

CDR3: CASSRDRGNEKLFF
DNA: TGTGCCAGTAGTAGGGACAGGGGAAATGAAAAACTGTTTTTT
J: TRBJ1-4
size: .
D: TRBD1
V: TRBV19

CDR3: CASSQDTSAGGYTF
DNA: TGCGCCAGCAGCCAAGATACCTCCGCGGGTGGCTACACCTTC
J: TRBJ1-2
size: .
D: .
V: TRBV4-3

CDR3: CSVEIPTGGYEQFF
DNA: TGCAGCGTTGAAATTCCTACAGGGGGCTATGAGCAGTTCTTC
J: TRBJ2-1
size: .
D: TRBD1
V: TRBV29-1

CDR3: CASGLGGQGLASPLHF
DNA: TGTGCTAGTGGTTTGGGAGGACAGGGTTTAGCTTCACCCCTCCACTTT
J: TRBJ1-6
size: .
D: TRBD1
V: TRBV12-5

CDR3: CASSLAMGQQETQYF
DNA: TGTGCCAGCAGCTTAGCGATGGGACAGCAAGAGACCCAGTACTTC
J: TRBJ2-5
size: .
D: TRBD1
V: TRBV7-2

CDR3: CASSAERYTEAFF
DNA: TGTGCCAGCAGCGCCGAGCGTTACACTGAAGCTTTCTTT
J: TRBJ1-1
size: .
D: .
V: TRBV7-8

CDR3: CAWRFQGAGEAFF
DNA: TGTGCCTGGAGGTTCCAGGGGGCGGGTGAAGCTTTCTTT
J: TRBJ1-1
size: .
D: TRBD1
V: TRBV30

CDR3: CASSLIGQGEHGYTF
DNA: TGTGCCAGCAGCCTTATCGGACAGGGGGAACACGGCTACACCTTC
J: TRBJ1-2
size: .
D: TRBD1
V: TRBV7-9

CDR3: CASSLRRGSEQFF
DNA: TGTGCCAGCAGCTTAAGACGGGGGAGCGAGCAGTTCTTC
J: TRBJ2-1
size: .
D: .
V: TRBV11-2

CDR3: CASSSSAGDEQYF
DNA: TGTGCCAGCAGCTCCTCTGCAGGCGACGAGCAGTACTTC
J: TRBJ2-7
size: .
D: .
V: TRBV7-2

CDR3: CASSLSGGTEAFF
DNA: TGTGCCAGCAGCTTATCCGGGGGCACTGAAGCTTTCTTT
J: TRBJ1-1
size: .
D: .
V: TRBV7-3

CDR3: CASSQDLLRGSGYEQYF
DNA: TGTGCCAGCAGCCAAGATTTATTAAGGGGGTCGGGATACGAGCAGTACTTC
J: TRBJ2-7
size: .
D: .
V: TRBV4-2

CDR3: CASSQLTSGKETQYF
DNA: TGTGCCAGCAGCCAACTGACTAGCGGAAAAGAGACCCAGTACTTC
J: TRBJ2-5
size: .
D: TRBD2
V: TRBV4-2

CDR3: CASSRGTSGGRETQYF
DNA: TGTGCCAGCAGCCGGGGGACTAGCGGGGGGAGAGAGACCCAGTACTTC
J: TRBJ2-5
size: .
D: TRBD2
V: TRBV5-8

CDR3: CASRGSTTLASTDTQYF
DNA: TGTGCCAGCAGAGGAAGTACTACCCTTGCTAGCACAGATACGCAGTATTTT
J: TRBJ2-3
size: .
D: .
V: TRBV4-2

CDR3: CASSYRRGETQYF
DNA: TGTGCCAGCAGTTATCGTAGAGGCGAGACCCAGTACTTC
J: TRBJ2-5
size: .
D: .
V: TRBV6-5

CDR3: CASRIQKKNTEAFF
DNA: TGTGCCAGCCGGATACAGAAAAAGAACACTGAAGCTTTCTTT
J: TRBJ1-1
size: .
D: .
V: TRBV27

CDR3: CASSLGQGAHEQYF
DNA: TGCGCCAGCAGCTTGGGACAGGGGGCCCACGAGCAGTACTTC
J: TRBJ2-7
size: .
D: TRBD1
V: TRBV5-1

CDR3: CASSQEGQASYEQYF
DNA: TGCGCCAGCAGCCAAGAAGGACAGGCGTCCTACGAGCAGTACTTC
J: TRBJ2-7
size: .
D: TRBD1
V: TRBV4-1

CDR3: CASSLVVGAMTDTQYF
DNA: TGCGCCAGCAGCTTGGTAGTGGGGGCGATGACAGATACGCAGTATTTT
J: TRBJ2-3
size: .
D: .
V: TRBV5-1

CDR3: CASSQLPGQGREKLFF
DNA: TGCGCCAGCAGCCAGCTCCCGGGACAGGGACGGGAAAAACTGTTTTTT
J: TRBJ1-4
size: .
D: TRBD1
V: TRBV4-1

CDR3: CASSSNLERGLFF
DNA: TGTGCCAGCAGCTCGAACCTCGAAAGGGGGTTGTTTTTT
J: TRBJ2-2
size: once
D: .
V: TRBV14

CDR3: CASSPGTGGTLTYEQYF
DNA: TGCGCCAGCAGCCCGGGGACAGGGGGCACCCTCACCTACGAGCAGTACTTC
J: TRBJ2-7
size: .
D: TRBD1
V: TRBV5-1

CDR3: CASSEGRDRVNYGYTF
DNA: TGTGCCAGCAGTGAAGGCCGGGACAGGGTAAACTATGGCTACACCTTC
J: TRBJ1-2
size: few
D: TRBD1
V: TRBV2

CDR3: CASSTTRGPNTEAFF
DNA: TGTGCCAGCAGCACGACCAGGGGCCCGAACACTGAAGCTTTCTTT
J: TRBJ1-1
size: .
D: .
V: TRBV6-1

CDR3: CASSSDRGAPYEQYF
DNA: TGCGCCAGCAGCTCGGACAGGGGGGCACCCTACGAGCAGTACTTC
J: TRBJ2-7
size: .
D: TRBD1
V: TRBV5-1

CDR3: CASSLAPGGAETQYF
DNA: TGCGCCAGCAGCTTGGCCCCAGGGGGCGCAGAGACCCAGTACTTC
J: TRBJ2-5
size: once
D: TRBD1
V: TRBV5-1

CDR3: CASSRTRTETQYF
DNA: TGTGCCAGCAGCCGGACTAGAACGGAGACCCAGTACTTC
J: TRBJ2-5
size: few
D: TRBD2
V: TRBV7-2

CDR3: CASSIGVGGASTDTQYF
DNA: TGTGCCAGCAGCATCGGAGTAGGGGGGGCTAGCACAGATACGCAGTATTTT
J: TRBJ2-3
size: .
D: .
V: TRBV7-2

CDR3: CASSLGTGPYEQYF
DNA: TGTGCCAGTAGTCTTGGGACAGGGCCCTACGAGCAGTACTTC
J: TRBJ2-7
size: .
D: TRBD1
V: TRBV19

CDR3: CAITDRGLLNTGELFF
DNA: TGTGCCATTACAGACAGGGGGCTGTTGAACACCGGGGAGCTGTTTTTT
J: TRBJ2-2
size: .
D: TRBD1
V: TRBV7-9

CDR3: CASSRGTGRGETQYF
DNA: TGTGCCAGCAGTAGGGGGACAGGGAGGGGAGAGACCCAGTACTTC
J: TRBJ2-5
size: .
D: TRBD1
V: TRBV6-6

CDR3: CASSQALGQDNQPQHF
DNA: TGTGCCAGCAGCCAAGCACTAGGACAGGACAATCAGCCCCAGCATTTT
J: TRBJ1-5
size: .
D: TRBD1
V: TRBV4-2

CDR3: CASSIAGVSQTQYF
DNA: TGTGCCAGCAGCATTGCGGGAGTAAGCCAGACCCAGTACTTC
J: TRBJ2-5
size: few
D: TRBD2
V: TRBV7-9

CDR3: CASRWDRGGNQPQHF
DNA: TGTGCCAGTAGGTGGGACAGGGGTGGGAATCAGCCCCAGCATTTT
J: TRBJ1-5
size: .
D: TRBD1
V: TRBV19

CDR3: CASSLWLAGSGQFF
DNA: TGTGCCAGCAGCTTATGGCTAGCGGGATCTGGGCAGTTCTTC
J: TRBJ2-1
size: once
D: TRBD2
V: TRBV7-2

CDR3: CAWSRGYSYEQYF
DNA: TGTGCCTGGAGTAGGGGTTACTCCTACGAGCAGTACTTC
J: TRBJ2-7
size: once
D: .
V: TRBV30

CDR3: CAISGHAVGQGPVLPFASYGYTF
DNA: TGTGCCATCAGTGGCCATGCGGTTGGACAGGGCCCCGTATTACCTTTTGCCTCCTATGGCTACACCTTC
J: TRBJ1-2
size: .
D: TRBD1
V: TRBV10-3

CDR3: CASSGTEAPRGEQYF
DNA: TGTGCCAGCTCTGGAACTGAAGCCCCCCGGGGAGAGCAGTACTTC
J: TRBJ2-7
size: .
D: .
V: TRBV18

CDR3: CASSMGTGNQPQHF
DNA: TGTGCCAGTAGTATGGGGACAGGCAATCAGCCCCAGCATTTT
J: TRBJ1-5
size: .
D: TRBD1
V: TRBV19

CDR3: CASRDRGNEQFF
DNA: TGTGCCAGCAGGGACAGGGGCAATGAGCAGTTCTTC
J: TRBJ2-1
size: .
D: TRBD1
V: TRBV2

CDR3: CASTWGSGLAGLNEQFF
DNA: TGCGCCAGCACATGGGGGTCGGGACTAGCGGGACTGAATGAGCAGTTCTTC
J: TRBJ2-1
size: .
D: TRBD2
V: TRBV5-1

CDR3: CASSRQRGNTIYF
DNA: TGTGCCAGCAGCAGACAGCGCGGAAACACCATATATTTT
J: TRBJ1-3
size: .
D: .
V: TRBV21-1

CDR3: CASSEGAGGQPQHF
DNA: TGTGCCAGCAGTGAAGGTGCGGGGGGACAGCCCCAGCATTTT
J: TRBJ1-5
size: once
D: .
V: TRBV6-1

CDR3: CASSFSGQGIYGYTF
DNA: TGTGCCAGCAGCTTTTCGGGACAGGGAATCTATGGCTACACCTTC
J: TRBJ1-2
size: .
D: TRBD1
V: TRBV7-9

CDR3: CASSSPGTGKYEQYF
DNA: TGTGCCAGTAGTAGTCCCGGGACAGGGAAATACGAGCAGTACTTC
J: TRBJ2-7
size: .
D: TRBD1
V: TRBV19

CDR3: CASSPPRGSTNYGYTF
DNA: TGTGCCAGCAGTCCCCCCAGGGGCAGCACTAACTATGGCTACACCTTC
J: TRBJ1-2
size: .
D: .
V: TRBV27

CDR3: CASRLQGSGNTIYF
DNA: TGTGCCAGCAGATTACAGGGTTCTGGAAACACCATATATTTT
J: TRBJ1-3
size: .
D: .
V: TRBV27

CDR3: CASSTLAGDHNEQFF
DNA: TGCGCCAGCAGCACCCTAGCGGGGGACCACAATGAGCAGTTCTTC
J: TRBJ2-1
size: few
D: TRBD2
V: TRBV4-3

CDR3: CASSFGASGRTGELFF
DNA: TGTGCCAGCAGCTTCGGGGCTAGCGGGAGAACCGGGGAGCTGTTTTTT
J: TRBJ2-2
size: .
D: TRBD2
V: TRBV5-6

CDR3: CASSLPRQGGYTF
DNA: TGTGCCAGCAGCCTACCTAGACAGGGGGGCTACACCTTC
J: TRBJ1-2
size: .
D: TRBD1
V: TRBV2

CDR3: CASSYSRQGSYEQYF
DNA: TGTGCCAGCAGTTACTCAAGGCAGGGGTCCTACGAGCAGTACTTC
J: TRBJ2-7
size: once
D: .
V: TRBV6-5

CDR3: CASSQDPGGGYTF
DNA: TGTGCCAGCAGCCAAGATCCGGGGGGTGGCTACACCTTC
J: TRBJ1-2
size: once
D: .
V: TRBV4-2

CDR3: CSVKGGGYEQYF
DNA: TGCAGCGTGAAAGGAGGAGGCTACGAGCAGTACTTC
J: TRBJ2-7
size: .
D: .
V: TRBV29-1